The TCR beta chain under discussion was sequenced for a study of identical twins. Regarding the study as a whole: Sharing of beta out-of-frame sequences by twins showed a weaker excess. A lower insertion count was a feature of abundant cord blood beta clonotypes, with no such feature in memory repertoires.

TCRdb re-called the 5' RACE reads through MiXCR, storing one row per CDR3 protein. The profile shows 250,000 to 300,000 distinct CDR3 sequences, about 8.9% of them singletons. Donors were all healthy Caucasians. This clonotype was seen a handful of times. Its specificity is unknown. CDR3 size: 17 residues. The germline V and J ends were trimmed by 2 bases and 3 bases, with 20 bases remaining between them. This same sample was also taken into another study, of yellow fever vaccine responses in identical twins. Per that study: As reported, the vaccine T cell response of twins seemed partly convergent and partly personalized.

The clonotype comes from a woman aged 18 to 35 in good health. Sequencing was performed on CD8+ T cells sorted from blood. This chain uses TRBV23-1 with TRBJ2-7; D gene unclear. TRBV23-1 is recorded as an ORF, its role being uncertain. CDR3 amino acids: CASSQGVEPTFHYEQYF. The DNA for the CDR3 is TGCGCCAGCAGTCAAGGCGTTGAACCGACCTTCCACTACGAGCAGTACTTC.